This TCR beta chain stems from a study of blood T cell repertoires in COVID-19. Study-level background: PBMCs, B-cell-depleted T cells, or T cells provided the cDNA or gDNA that made up the material.

This CDR3 has 13 residues. Germline V gene data show CDR1 as WNHNN and CDR2 as SYGVQD (reference sequence). Trimming pared 2 bases from V and 10 bases from J, leaving 12 bases between. Some clones are missing from TCRdb's copy, which holds only in-frame ones; the method was immunoSEQ multiplex PCR. The sample shows 300,000 to 400,000 clones, approximately 87% of them seen only once. The chain links TRBV10-1 to TRBJ2-1; TRBD2 is a possible D gene (6 bases). The sequencing input was peripheral blood. The receptor was derived from a woman aged 45-59 years who had recovered from COVID-19. CDR3 sequence reads: CASSEAPRGEQFF. The CDR3 region has the DNA TGCGCCAGCAGTGAGGCGCCCCGGGGGGAGCAGTTCTTC.